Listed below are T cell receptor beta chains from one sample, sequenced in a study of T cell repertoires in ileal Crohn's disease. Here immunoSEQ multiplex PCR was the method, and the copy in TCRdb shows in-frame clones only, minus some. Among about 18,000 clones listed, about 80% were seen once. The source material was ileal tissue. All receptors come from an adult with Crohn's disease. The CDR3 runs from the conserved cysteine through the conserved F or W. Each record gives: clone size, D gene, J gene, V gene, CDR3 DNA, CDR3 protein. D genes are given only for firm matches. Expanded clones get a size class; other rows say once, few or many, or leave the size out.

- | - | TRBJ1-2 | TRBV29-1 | TGCAGCGTTTTACTAAGGACTCCGAGTGGCTACACCTTC | CSVLLRTPSGYTF
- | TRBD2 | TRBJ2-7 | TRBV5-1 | TGCGCCAGCAGCCGCCTAGCGGGAGGGCCGGGAGAGCAGTACTTC | CASSRLAGGPGEQYF
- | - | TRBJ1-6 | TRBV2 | TGTGCCAGCAAGCCCAGGGACAATTCACCCCTCCACTTT | CASKPRDNSPLHF
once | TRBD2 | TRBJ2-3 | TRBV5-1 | TGCGCCACCAAGAGGCTAGCGGGGGCAGAAGATACGCAGTATTTT | CATKRLAGAEDTQYF
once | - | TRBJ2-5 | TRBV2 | TGTGCCAGCAGTGGAGGGAATCAGGGGAGAGAGACCCAGTACTTC | CASSGGNQGRETQYF
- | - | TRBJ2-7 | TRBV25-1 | TGTGCCAGCGACTCCTACGAGCAGTACTTC | CASDSYEQYF
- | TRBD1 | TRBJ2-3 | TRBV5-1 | TGCGCCAGCAGCATGGGACAGAGCACAGATACGCAGTATTTT | CASSMGQSTDTQYF
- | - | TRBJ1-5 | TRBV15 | TGTGCCACCAGTGAGGGGCTCGGTCAGCCCCAGCATTTT | CATSEGLGQPQHF
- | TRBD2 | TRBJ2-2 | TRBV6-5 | TGTGCCAGCAGTTATATACGGGAGGGGACCGGGGAGCTGTTTTTT | CASSYIREGTGELFF
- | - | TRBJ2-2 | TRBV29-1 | TGCAGCGCAGCAGGGGCGGCCGGGGAGCTGTTTTTT | CSAAGAAGELFF
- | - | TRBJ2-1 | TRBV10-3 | TGTGCCATCAGTGGGCGGGAAGACTTCAATGAGCAGTTCTTC | CAISGREDFNEQFF
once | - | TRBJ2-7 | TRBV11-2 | TGTGCCAGCAGCTTAGATGGCCCGAGGTACGAGCAGTACTTC | CASSLDGPRYEQYF
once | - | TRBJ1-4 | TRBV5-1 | TGCGCCAGCAGCTTGGATGCAGGGCGAGACGGAAAACTGTTTTTT | CASSLDAGRDGKLFF
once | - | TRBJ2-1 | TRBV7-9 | TGTGCCAGCAGCCTTTCCTACAATGAGCAGTTCTTC | CASSLSYNEQFF
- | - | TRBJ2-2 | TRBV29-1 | TGCAGCGTTGAATACCTAACAGAAACCGGGGAGCTGTTTTTT | CSVEYLTETGELFF
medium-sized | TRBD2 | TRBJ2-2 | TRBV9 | TGTGCCAGCAGCGCGGTAGCGGGAGCACACACCGGGGAGCTGTTTTTT | CASSAVAGAHTGELFF
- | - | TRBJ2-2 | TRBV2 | TGTGCCAGCGTCGAGAACACCGGGGAGCTGTTTTTT | CASVENTGELFF
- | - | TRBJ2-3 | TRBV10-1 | TGCGCCAGCAGTGGTGATCTAGCAACCGATACGCAGTATTTT | CASSGDLATDTQYF
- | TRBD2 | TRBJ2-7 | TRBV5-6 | TGTGCCAGCAGCTTCCTGAGAAGCGGGAGTATCTACGAGCAGTACTTC | CASSFLRSGSIYEQYF
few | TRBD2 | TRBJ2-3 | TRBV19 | TGTGCCAGTAGCTCAGGACTAGTCGGCACAGATACGCAGTATTTT | CASSSGLVGTDTQYF
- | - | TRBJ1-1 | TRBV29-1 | TGCAGCGTTGAACAGATGAACACTGAAGCTTTCTTT | CSVEQMNTEAFF
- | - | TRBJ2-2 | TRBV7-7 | TGTGCTAGCAGCTTAGATTCGGGGGAGCTGTTTTTT | CASSLDSGELFF
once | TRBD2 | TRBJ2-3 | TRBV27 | TGTGCCAGCAGTCGTCCTCTAGCGGGGGGTTCTAGTACAGATACGCAGTATTTT | CASSRPLAGGSSTDTQYF
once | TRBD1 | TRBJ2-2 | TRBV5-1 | TGCGCCAGCAGCCCAGGACAGGGGCCCACCGGGGAGCTGTTTTTT | CASSPGQGPTGELFF
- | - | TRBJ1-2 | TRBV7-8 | TGTGCCAGCAGCGACGAAGTATATGGCTACACCTTC | CASSDEVYGYTF
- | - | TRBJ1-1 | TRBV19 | TGTGCCAGTAGTATGTACGGGGGCCGGGGCACTGAAGCTTTCTTT | CASSMYGGRGTEAFF
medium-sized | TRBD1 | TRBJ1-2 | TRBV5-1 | TGCGCCAGCAGCCCTTCTCCGGGACAGGACATGAACTATGGCTACACCTTC | CASSPSPGQDMNYGYTF
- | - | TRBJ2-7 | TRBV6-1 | TGTGCCAGCGGGCAGGGAGCTCGTGGCGGTGAGCAGTACTTC | CASGQGARGGEQYF
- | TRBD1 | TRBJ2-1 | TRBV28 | TGTGCCAGCAGTCAAGGGGGGACAGGGGAACGTGAGCAGTTCTTC | CASSQGGTGEREQFF
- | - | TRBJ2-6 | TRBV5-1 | TGCGCCAGCAGCTTGGGGACAGCCGAATCTGGGGCCAACGTCCTGACTTTC | CASSLGTAESGANVLTF
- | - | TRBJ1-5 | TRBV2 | TGTGCCAGCAGTACGGTCTCTTCGGGACAGCCCCAGCATTTT | CASSTVSSGQPQHF
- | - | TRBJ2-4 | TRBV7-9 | TGTGCCAGCAGCCAAGCGGAGACCAAAAACATTCAGTACTTC | CASSQAETKNIQYF
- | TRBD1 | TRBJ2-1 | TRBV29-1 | TGCAGCGTCTCTCAGGGGGCGGCTGGCTACAATGAGCAGTTCTTC | CSVSQGAAGYNEQFF
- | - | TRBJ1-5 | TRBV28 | TGTGCCAGCAGTTCTCGCACAGGGCTGGGGAATCAGCCCCAGCATTTT | CASSSRTGLGNQPQHF
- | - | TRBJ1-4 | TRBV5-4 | TGTGCCAGCAGCCCCGGGGGAGGGGTTGACGAAAAACTGTTTTTT | CASSPGGGVDEKLFF
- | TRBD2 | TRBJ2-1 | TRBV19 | TGTGCCAGCAGTGGGAGCGGGGGTTCCTACAATGAGCAGTTCTTC | CASSGSGGSYNEQFF
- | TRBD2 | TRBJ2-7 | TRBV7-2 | TGTGCCAGCAGCTTACGGGGGGGCCTGGACGAGCAGTACTTC | CASSLRGGLDEQYF